This T cell receptor (beta chain) was captured by sequencing in a study of OX40 agonist ivuxolimab in advanced cancers. On the study more broadly: Hepatocellular carcinoma, melanoma, renal cell or head and neck cancer occurred in dose-escalation patients.

In regard to this clone: Antigen specificity is unknown.

The germline V and J ends were trimmed by 5 bases and 0 bases, with 20 bases remaining between them. Germline V gene sequence: CDR1 SGHAT, CDR2 FQNNGV. CDR3 length equals 18 residues. Clones were sequenced by immunoSEQ multiplex PCR, and TCRdb holds only the in-frame ones, with some missing. Of more than 60,000 clones in the sample, approximately 94% are singletons; the top ten hold about a sixth. Whole-study findings and limits: Among the lowest peripheral clonal expansion occurred in 0.1-3.0 mg/kg partial responders. Expanded peripheral T cell antigen specificity was not determined. In a subset of nonresponders, normalized T-cell clonal expansion was also low.

The source is an adult with an advanced solid tumor such as melanoma, head and neck, liver or kidney cancer. The gene calls are TRBV11-2 and TRBJ2-4, with D possibly called TRBD1 or TRBD2 (5 bases each). This material consisted of CD4+ or CD8+ T cells sorted from blood, taken in a trial of the OX40 agonist ivuxolimab. The CDR3 loop reads CASSTPLGPTLAKNIQYF. CDR3 sequence (DNA): TGTGCCAGCAGCACCCCGTTGGGACCGACACTAGCCAAAAACATTCAGTACTTC.